What follows are 11 T cell receptor beta chains derived from one specimen sequenced in a study of T cells in narcolepsy. Sequencing was performed with immunoSEQ multiplex PCR; in TCRdb, only in-frame clones are kept and a portion is missing. This table holds about 40,000 clones, around 89% found once. Sample: CD45RA- memory CD4+ T cells from PBMCs. All receptors derive from a human donor with narcolepsy.

The V and J genes are TRBV29-1 and TRBJ1-5, with a tentative D call TRBD1 (6 bases). The CDR3 is 12 residues long. The germline V and J ends were trimmed by 4 bases and 4 bases, with 8 bases remaining between them. CDR1 is SQVTM, CDR2 ANQGSEA, per germline. CDR3 DNA sequence: TGCAGCGTTGCAACAGGGAATCAGCCCCAGCATTTT. The encoded protein is CSVATGNQPQHF.

The chain links TRBV11-1 to TRBJ2-7; 9 bases match TRBD1. The germline V gene encodes CDR1 SGHAT and CDR2 FQDESV (reference sequence). Trimming removed 4 bases from V and 7 bases from J; junction bases left unmatched: 5. The CDR3 is 13 amino acids. The CDR3 reads CASSSGQGNEQYF. In DNA form, the CDR3 reads TGTGCCAGCAGCTCCGGACAGGGGAATGAGCAGTACTTC.

In regard to this clone: The CDR3 carries no conserved terminal phenylalanine or tryptophan, so it likely arises from a read error. CDR3 nucleotide sequence: TGTGCCAGCAGCGTGGGGGTGGGTTGGAACACTGAAGCTTTCTCT. Protein sequence: CASSVGVGWNTEAFS. This chain joins TRBV9 and TRBJ1-1; a weak D match, TRBD1 (5 bases). Per germline, CDR1 SGDLS and CDR2 YYNGEE. V was trimmed by 2 bases and J by 1 base, leaving 12 bases between them. The CDR3 sequence is 15 residues long.

The gene calls are TRBV4-1 and TRBJ2-1, with 11 positions matching TRBD2. Germline CDR1 and CDR2: MGHRA and YSYEKL. CDR3 length: 16 amino acids. The V and J ends lost 4 bases and 2 bases, in that order; junction bases with no gene match: 4. The CDR3 region has the DNA TGCGCCAGCAGCCCATCTAGCGGGGGGACCTACAATGAGCAGTTCTTC. Amino acid sequence: CASSPSSGGTYNEQFF.

The J gene is TRBJ1-1, the V gene TRBV19; D remains ambiguous. V lost 3 bases to trimming and J lost 3 bases, with 11 bases between them. CDR1 is LNHDA and CDR2 is SQIVND in the germline V gene (reference sequence). The CDR3 is 14 amino acids. CDR3 DNA: TGTGCCAGTAGTATGTACACAGTGGACACTGAAGCTTTCTTT. Encoded protein: CASSMYTVDTEAFF.

This chain links TRBV28 with TRBJ1-4; maybe TRBD1 (5 bases). This CDR3 is built from 18 residues. The germline V gene has CDR1 MDHEN and CDR2 SYDVKM. Trimming left V 1 base short and J 4 bases short, with 19 bases between. The CDR3 protein is CASSLSGGRGVSNEKLFF. The CDR3 bases are TGTGCCAGCAGTTTATCGGGCGGGCGAGGGGTCAGTAATGAAAAACTGTTTTTT.

This chain joins TRBV28 and TRBJ1-2; TRBD1 might be the D (5 bases). The CDR3 is made up of 11 amino acids. V shed 11 bases and J shed 6 bases, with 13 bases lying between them. The germline CDR1 and CDR2 sequences are MDHEN and SYDVKM. CDR3 residues: CAGGTLDGYTF. The CDR3 region has the DNA TGTGCCGGCGGGACTCTTGATGGCTACACCTTC.

J is TRBJ2-5 and V is TRBV7-9; the D is unclear. With 5 bases removed from V and 1 base from J, the gap between germline ends came to 2 bases. Looked up from germline, CDR1 is SEHNR and CDR2 is FQNEAQ (reference sequence). The CDR3 contains 11 residues. In DNA, the CDR3 is TGTGCCAGCAGCCTCCAAGAGACCCAGTACTTC. Its translation: CASSLQETQYF.

The chain links TRBV14 to TRBJ1-2, with D possibly being TRBD1 (5 bases). Germline CDR1 and CDR2: SGHDN and FVKESK. The CDR3 runs to 15 residues. V was pared by 0 bases and J by 8 bases, with 16 bases between. The CDR3 is CASSQEGRDLRGYTF. As DNA, the CDR3 is TGTGCCAGCAGCCAAGAAGGCCGGGACCTACGCGGCTACACCTTC. The full variable domain, completed using reference TRBV14 and TRBJ1-2, is EAGVTQFPSHSVIEKGQTVTLRCDPISGHDNLYWYRRVMGKEIKFLLHFVKESKQDESGMPNNRFLAERTGGTYSTLKVQPAELEDSGVYFCASSQEGRDLRGYTFGSGTRLTVV.

The chain carries TRBV4-3 and TRBJ1-1; weak D call: TRBD1 (6 bases). V lost 2 bases to trimming and J lost 4 bases, with 8 bases between them. This CDR3 comprises 13 residues. Looked up from germline, CDR1 is LGHNA and CDR2 is YSLEER. The CDR3 nucleotides are TGCGCCAGCAGCCAATCCAGGGGCACTGAAGCTTTCTTT. This translates into CASSQSRGTEAFF.

As to this clone: One end of the junction does not line up with germline, which may come from a read error. The chain combines TRBV7-7 with TRBJ2-3; 8 nucleotides line up with TRBD1. Germline values: CDR1 SSHAT, CDR2 FNYEAQ (reference sequence). The CDR3 sequence is 15 residues long. CDR3 nucleotide sequence: TGTGCTAGCAGCTTGAACAGGGGGGCGCCAGATACGCAGTATTTT. It translates to CASSLNRGAPDTQYF.